This record looks at one T cell receptor (beta chain) sequence and its context. J gave up 8 bases and V 0 bases, and 21 bases lay outside the gene matches. There are 20 residues in the CDR3. The germline CDR1 and CDR2 sequences are MNHEY and SVGAGI. From blood CD8+ and CD4+ T cells, TCR beta sequences were generated. When the RNA was reverse transcribed, random hexamers were used with an input of 0.5 to 1 ug. MiXCR was run by TCRdb on the immunoSEQ multiplex PCR reads, yielding one entry per CDR3 protein. The repertoire holds 150,000 to 200,000 distinct CDR3 sequences, with around 93% as singletons. These data originate in a study of CD8 T cells in Susac syndrome.

The sequenced sample was CD4+ T cells from PBMCs. The rearrangement uses TRBV6-5 and TRBJ1-2, with 10 bases fitting TRBD1. The clonotype was recovered from a human donor in good health. The CDR3, as DNA: TGTGCCAGCAGTTACTCGGGACAGGGGTTCCTAAGACGGTACTATACCGGCTACACCTTC. This gives the protein CASSYSGQGFLRRYYTGYTF.